This T cell receptor (beta chain) was captured by sequencing in a study of shared clonotypes between healthy human individuals. The V gene's germline CDR1 is SGHTA and CDR2 FQGNSA. The CDR3 runs 15 residues. V lost 6 bases to trimming and J lost 4 bases, with 17 bases between them. Study conclusions and caveats: Generally, naive subsets (rather than memory subsets) showed larger estimated richness.

The authors loaded roughly 200 ng DNA, roughly 27,000 T cell genomes, into sorted-subset replicate PCRs. Profiling relied on immunoSEQ multiplex PCR, and the TCRdb table lists in-frame clones only, not all of them. Of around 95,000 clones detected, under 80% appear once; the ten largest clones hold roughly 40%. Notes on this clone: Its target is not known.

This TCR was recovered from a man aged 30 to 39 in good health. The chain links TRBV7-2 to TRBJ2-3; TRBD1 might be the D (5 bases). The material sequenced was memory CD8+ T cells sorted from blood. The subset: CD45RO+ cells pooled with CCR7-negative TemRA cells. In DNA form, the CDR3 reads TGTGCCAGCAGTCAGGTGCTGGACAATTCAGATACGCAGTATTTT. This codes for CASSQVLDNSDTQYF.